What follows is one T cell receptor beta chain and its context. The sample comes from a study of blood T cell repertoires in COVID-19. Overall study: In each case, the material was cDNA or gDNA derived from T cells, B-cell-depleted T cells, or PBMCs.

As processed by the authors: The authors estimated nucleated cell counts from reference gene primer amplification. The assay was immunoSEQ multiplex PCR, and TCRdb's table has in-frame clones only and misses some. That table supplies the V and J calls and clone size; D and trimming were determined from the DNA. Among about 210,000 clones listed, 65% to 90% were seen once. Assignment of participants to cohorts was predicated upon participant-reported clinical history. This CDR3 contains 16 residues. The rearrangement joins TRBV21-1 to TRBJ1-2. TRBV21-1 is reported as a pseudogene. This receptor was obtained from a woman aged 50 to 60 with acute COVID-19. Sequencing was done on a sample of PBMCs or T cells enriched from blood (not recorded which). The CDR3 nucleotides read TGTGCCAGCAGCAACCCCCCGGGGGGGGTAAGCTATGGCTACACCTTC. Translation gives CASSNPPGGVSYGYTF.